The present T cell receptor beta chain was sequenced within a study of a mutant IDH1 vaccine in newly diagnosed glioma. Time point here: week 35, safety follow-up. What each vaccine dose contained was 300 ug of mutant IDH1 20-mer peptide, accompanied by topical imiquimod. Details on this clone: Its antigen is as yet unknown.

Profiling relied on immunoSEQ multiplex PCR, and the TCRdb table lists in-frame clones only, not all of them. This sample yields around 53,000 clones, of which 79% are seen a single time; 6% to 8% belongs to the top ten. Sequencing used PBMCs, obtained from a glioma patient whose treatment included an IDH1 peptide vaccine. This receptor was identified in a man aged 35 to 55 with glioma.

The CDR3 DNA follows: TGTGCCAGCATCACGACAGGGGGTGAAAAACTGTTTTTT. It specifies CASITTGGEKLFF. The chain employs TRBV2 and TRBJ1-4, with 9 bases that match TRBD1. CDR1 and CDR2 (germline): SNHLY, FYNNEI. The length of the CDR3 is 13 residues. The V gene end was trimmed by 7 bases and the J gene end by 7 bases; junction bases not matched to a gene: 4.